This TCR beta chain was identified in a study of T cell responses to AZD1222 COVID-19 vaccine. Findings and caveats of the study: Spike-specific TCR breadth and depth were elevated following two AZD1222 doses. Seropositivity was recorded at baseline in only a handful of AZD1222 recipients. Spike regions recognized by vaccine-associated CD4 TCRs spanned the protein, led by 160-218 and 743-854. Donors were chiefly white British, with a greater number of females, and clonal diversity was perhaps underestimated.

Between the trimmed V and J ends, which lost 0 bases and 0 bases, there was a span of 12 bases. This CDR3 is built from 17 residues. CDR1 is LNHNV and CDR2 is YYDKDF in the germline V gene (reference sequence). Concerning this clone: The target antigen is unknown.

The data were produced by immunoSEQ multiplex PCR, yet TCRdb's version contains in-frame clones alone and is incomplete. The repertoire holds more than 75,000 clones, with more than 70% as singletons. The sample in question was peripheral blood, obtained 28 days after the second AZD1222 dose. This chain joins TRBV15 and TRBJ1-5; D uncertain. The sequence was obtained from an adult who received the AZD1222 COVID-19 vaccine. The CDR3 nucleotides are TGTGCCACCAGCAGAGATCTAATGCAATATAGCAATCAGCCCCAGCATTTT. Translated: CATSRDLMQYSNQPQHF. Looking up the rest from reference TRBV15 and TRBJ1-5 gives the full variable domain: DAMVIQNPRYQVTQFGKPVTLSCSQTLNHNVMYWYQQKSSQAPKLLFHYYDKDFNNEADTPDNFQSRRPNTSFCFLDIRSPGLGDTAMYLCATSRDLMQYSNQPQHFGDGTRLSIL.